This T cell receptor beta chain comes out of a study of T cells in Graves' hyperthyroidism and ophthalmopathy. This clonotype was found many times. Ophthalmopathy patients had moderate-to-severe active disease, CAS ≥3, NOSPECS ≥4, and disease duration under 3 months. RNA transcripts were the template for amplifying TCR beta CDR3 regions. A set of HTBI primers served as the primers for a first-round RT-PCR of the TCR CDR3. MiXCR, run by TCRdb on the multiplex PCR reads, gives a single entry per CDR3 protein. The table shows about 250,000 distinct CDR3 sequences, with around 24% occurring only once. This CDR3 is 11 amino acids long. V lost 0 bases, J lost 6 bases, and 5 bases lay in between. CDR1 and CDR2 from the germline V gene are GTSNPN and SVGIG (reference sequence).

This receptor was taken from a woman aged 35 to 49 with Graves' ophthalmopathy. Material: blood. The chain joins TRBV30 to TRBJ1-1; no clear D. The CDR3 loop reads CAWSVVAEAFF. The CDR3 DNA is TGTGCCTGGAGTGTAGTAGCTGAAGCTTTCTTT. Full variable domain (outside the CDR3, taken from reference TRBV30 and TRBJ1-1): SQTIHQWPATLVQPVGSPLSLECTVEGTSNPNLYWYRQAAGRGLQLLFYSVGIGQISSEVPQNLSASRPQDRQFILSSKKLLLSDSGFYLCAWSVVAEAFFGQGTRLTVV.